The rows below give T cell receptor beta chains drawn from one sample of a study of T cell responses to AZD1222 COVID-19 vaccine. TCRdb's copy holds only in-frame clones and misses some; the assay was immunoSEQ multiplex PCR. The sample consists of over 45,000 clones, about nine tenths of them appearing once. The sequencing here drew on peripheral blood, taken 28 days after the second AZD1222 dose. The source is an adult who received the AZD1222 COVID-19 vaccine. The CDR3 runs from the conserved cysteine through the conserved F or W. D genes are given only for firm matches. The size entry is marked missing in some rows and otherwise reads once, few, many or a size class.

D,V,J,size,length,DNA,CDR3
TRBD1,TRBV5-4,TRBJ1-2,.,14,TGTGCCAGCAGCGGGAGGACAGGTGATTATGGCTACACCTTC,CASSGRTGDYGYTF
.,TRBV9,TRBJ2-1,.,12,TGTGCCAGTCAGAGGGGGGAAAATGAGCAGTTCTTC,CASQRGENEQFF
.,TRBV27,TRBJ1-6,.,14,TGTGCCAGCCCCCCATGGGCTCGGAATTCACCCCTCCACTTT,CASPPWARNSPLHF
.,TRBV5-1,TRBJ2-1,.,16,TGCGCCAGCAGCTTGGTTGTGGGAGAGGCCTACAATGAGCAGTTCTTC,CASSLVVGEAYNEQFF
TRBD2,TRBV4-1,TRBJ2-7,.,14,TGCGCCAGCCGAACTAGCGAAGGTTACTACGAGCAGTACTTC,CASRTSEGYYEQYF
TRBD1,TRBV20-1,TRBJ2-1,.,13,TGCAGTGCTAGTTACAGGGGGAAGGGTGAGCAGTTCTTC,CSASYRGKGEQFF
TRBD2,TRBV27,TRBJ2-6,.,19,TGTGCCAGCAGTTTTATCCTGGCGGGGGGTACCTCTGGGGCCAACGTCCTGACTTTC,CASSFILAGGTSGANVLTF
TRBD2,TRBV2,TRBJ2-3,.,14,TGTGCCAGCAGTGAGGGTGCGGGGGTAGATACGCAGTATTTT,CASSEGAGVDTQYF
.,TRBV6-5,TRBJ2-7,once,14,TGTGCCAGCAGCAACACAGGGAGCTCCTACGAGCAGTACTTC,CASSNTGSSYEQYF
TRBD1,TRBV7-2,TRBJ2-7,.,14,TGTGCCAGCAGCTTACAGGGGGCCTCCTACGAGCAGTACTTC,CASSLQGASYEQYF
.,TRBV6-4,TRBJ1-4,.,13,TGTGCCAGCAGTGAGTCAGAAAATGAAAAACTGTTTTTT,CASSESENEKLFF
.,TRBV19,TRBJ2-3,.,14,TGTGCCAGTACCCCATGGGGAAGAGAAGATACGCAGTATTTT,CASTPWGREDTQYF
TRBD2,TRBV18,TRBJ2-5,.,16,TGTGCCAGCTCACCACTTGTAGCGGGACCCCAAGAGACCCAGTACTTC,CASSPLVAGPQETQYF
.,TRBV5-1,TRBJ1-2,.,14,TGCGCCAGCAGGGCCGGGGAGGGAAACTATGGCTACACCTTC,CASRAGEGNYGYTF
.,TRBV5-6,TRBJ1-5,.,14,TGTGCCAGCAGCCTACAGGGTCGTAATCAGCCCCAGCATTTT,CASSLQGRNQPQHF
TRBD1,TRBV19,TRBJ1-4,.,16,TGTGCCAGTAGTTACCCAACGGGACAGGAAAACGAAAAACTGTTTTTT,CASSYPTGQENEKLFF
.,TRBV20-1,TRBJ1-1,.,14,TGCAGTGCTAGTCCCCCCGGAGGGGGAGCTGAAGCTTTCTTT,CSASPPGGGAEAFF